This T cell receptor (beta chain) was obtained from a study of blood T cell repertoires in COVID-19. TCRdb keeps only in-frame clones here, not all; method: immunoSEQ multiplex PCR. The sample has 250,000 to 400,000 clones, about nine tenths seen once; the top ten hold roughly 5.3%. This CDR3 spans 15 amino acids. CDR1 and CDR2 (germline): MDHEN, SYDVKM. Trimming stripped 7 bases from V and 5 bases from J, with 20 bases between. The sample consisted of PBMCs or T cells enriched from blood (not recorded which). This receptor was obtained from a man in his sixties who had recovered from COVID-19. The genes are TRBV28 and TRBJ2-5; weak D call: TRBD1 (6 bases). The CDR3 protein is CASNVAGTSTETQYF. CDR3 DNA: TGTGCCAGCAACGTAGCCGGGACATCCACGGAGACCCAGTACTTC.